Described below is a single T cell receptor (beta chain) sequence and its context. Its cognate antigen is unknown. This CDR3 spans 14 amino acids. Germline CDR1 and CDR2: MNHEY and SVGAGI. V shed 2 bases, J shed 4 bases, and the junction held 5 bases outside the gene matches. This record belongs to a study of T cell responses to AZD1222 COVID-19 vaccine. General study findings and limits: Only after the peak T cell response were repertoires sampled. Seropositive AZD1222 recipients at baseline numbered only 6 or 7.

Profiling relied on immunoSEQ multiplex PCR, and the TCRdb table lists in-frame clones only, not all of them. The table records about 110,000 clones, around 93% of them present only once. V gene TRBV6-5 combines with J gene TRBJ2-7; 7 nucleotides match TRBD2. Sequenced here: peripheral blood, sampled 28 days after the second AZD1222 dose. This TCR was recovered from an adult who received the AZD1222 COVID-19 vaccine. The CDR3: CASSYTGGLYEQYF. CDR3 in DNA: TGTGCCAGCAGTTACACGGGAGGTCTTTACGAGCAGTACTTC.